Each of the 22 T cell receptor beta chains below was sequenced from the same sample in a study of control samples from healthy donors and cancer patients. Profiled with immunoSEQ multiplex PCR; TCRdb holds only in-frame clones, not every one. The sample records 100,000 to 150,000 clones, about 90% being singletons. Source material: blood. The source is a man aged 18 to 30 in good health.

Notes on this clone: A far larger clone is just one base off, so this is likely a read error. J is TRBJ1-1 and V is TRBV20-1; D ambiguous. This CDR3 is 11 amino acids long. Germline V gives CDR1 DFQATT, CDR2 SNEGSKA (reference sequence). Trimming shortened V by 3 bases and J by 0 bases, and 2 bases separated the two germline ends. DNA of the CDR3: TGCAGTGCTAGGTTGAACACTGAAGCTTTCTTT. It encodes CSARLNTEAFF.

This clone has at least ten counts. V and J are TRBV6-5 and TRBJ1-1, with 10 bases lining up with TRBD1. V lost 6 bases to trimming and J lost 3 bases; unmatched junction nucleotides: 4. The germline gives CDR1 MNHEY, CDR2 SVGAGI. This CDR3 contains 14 residues. CDR3 nucleotides: TGTGCCAGCAGGGGACAGGGGCCGTACACTGAAGCTTTCTTT. Amino acid sequence: CASRGQGPYTEAFF.

The genes are TRBV9 and TRBJ2-1, with 11 bases aligning to TRBD2. Trimming removed 4 bases from V and 3 bases from J; junction bases left unmatched: 6. Germline CDR1 and CDR2: SGDLS and YYNGEE. The CDR3 consists of 16 residues. In nucleotides, the CDR3 is TGTGCCAGCAGCTTAGGCGGGACTAGCGGCTACAATGAGCAGTTCTTC. It yields the protein CASSLGGTSGYNEQFF. Filled out from reference TRBV9 and TRBJ2-1, the complete variable domain reads DSGVTQTPKHLITATGQRVTLRCSPRSGDLSVYWYQQSLDQGLQFLIQYYNGEERAKGNILERFSAQQFPDLHSELNLSSLELGDSALYFCASSLGGTSGYNEQFFGPGTRLTVL.

The chain's CDR3 is CASSPQETQYF. The CDR3, as DNA: TGTGCCAGCAGCCCACAAGAGACCCAGTACTTC. This sequence joins TRBV5-8 and TRBJ2-5; unclear D gene. The CDR3 covers 11 residues. V lost 4 bases, J lost 2 bases, and 3 bases lay in between. Germline V lookup: CDR1 SGHTS, CDR2 YDEGEE.

This chain connects TRBV10-2 to TRBJ1-1; the match to TRBD1 covers 7 bases. There are 12 residues in the CDR3. V was clipped by 10 bases and J by 4 bases; unmatched bases: 6. Looked up from germline, CDR1 is WSHSY and CDR2 is SAAADI. CDR3 nucleotide sequence: TGCGCCATCCGGGACAGTAGCACTGAAGCTTTCTTT. It encodes CAIRDSSTEAFF.

The chain carries TRBV27 and TRBJ2-1; TRBD2 matches 7 bases. The CDR3 is 16 residues long. Germline V gives CDR1 MNHEY, CDR2 SMNVEV (reference sequence). With V trimmed by 2 bases and J by 9 bases, 13 bases remained unmatched. CDR3 sequence reads: CASSLNWDYIKSEQFF. DNA for the CDR3: TGTGCCAGCAGTTTAAATTGGGACTACATAAAGAGTGAGCAGTTCTTC.

V is TRBV19 and J is TRBJ1-2, with D possibly being TRBD1 (5 bases). Trimming stripped 5 bases from V and 3 bases from J, with 19 bases between. The CDR3 has 16 residues. Looked up from germline, CDR1 is LNHDA and CDR2 is SQIVND (reference sequence). The CDR3 loop is CASSRPGSSGDYGYTF. The CDR3 bases are TGTGCCAGTAGTCGGCCAGGGTCCTCCGGGGACTATGGCTACACCTTC.

The chain carries TRBV19 and TRBJ2-5, with D possibly TRBD1 on 5 matching bases. The V gene lost 5 bases and the J gene lost 1 base, with 17 bases spanning the gap. CDR3 size: 16 residues. Per germline, CDR1 LNHDA and CDR2 SQIVND (reference sequence). CDR3 sequence (DNA): TGTGCCAGTAGTGAAAGATCAGGGCATATCCAAGAGACCCAGTACTTC. Translating it yields CASSERSGHIQETQYF.

The V call is TRBV6-2 or TRBV6-3, the J call TRBJ2-1; D unresolved. The germline V gene has CDR1 MNHEY and CDR2 SVGEGT. Trimming took 4 bases from V and 4 from J, leaving 8 bases between them. There are 13 residues in the CDR3. CDR3 in amino acids: CASSFFGYNEQFF. The CDR3 coding sequence is TGTGCCAGCAGTTTCTTTGGTTACAATGAGCAGTTCTTC.

This clone came up many times. The gene calls are TRBV29-1 and TRBJ2-2, with 8 bases aligning to TRBD1. V shed 3 bases and J 4 bases; nucleotides not matched to a gene: 10. Germline V gives CDR1 SQVTM, CDR2 ANQGSEA. The CDR3 totals 16 residues. The DNA of the CDR3 is TGCAGCGTTGAGGCCTCCACAGGGGGTAGCACCGGGGAGCTGTTTTTT. This sequence encodes CSVEASTGGSTGELFF.

The rearrangement links TRBV5-5 to TRBJ1-2; D possibly corresponds to TRBD1 (5 bases). Germline V gene lookup returns CDR1 SGHKS and CDR2 YYEKEE (reference sequence). V lost 0 bases, J lost 6 bases, and 27 bases lay in between. The CDR3 extends over 19 amino acids. The CDR3 DNA follows: TGTGCCAGCAGCTTGGGTGTTATGGGGAGGCGATGGACATGGGATGGCTACACCTTC. It specifies CASSLGVMGRRWTWDGYTF.

The J gene is TRBJ1-2, the V gene TRBV24-1; 7 bases are a match to TRBD1. The CDR3 is 15 residues long. The V and J ends lost 3 bases and 4 bases, in that order; junction bases with no gene match: 7. Per germline, CDR1 KGHDR and CDR2 SFDVKD. The DNA of the CDR3 is TGTGCCACCAGTGATGCCAAACAGGGGCCCTATGGCTACACCTTC. Its protein is CATSDAKQGPYGYTF.

V and J are TRBV27 and TRBJ1-2, with D possibly being TRBD1 (5 bases). Germline V gives CDR1 MNHEY, CDR2 SMNVEV (reference sequence). The CDR3 contains 13 residues. V gave up 5 bases and J gave up 8 bases, with 15 bases separating them. The CDR3 sequence is CASSLSQGFGYTF. CDR3 in DNA: TGTGCCAGCAGTCTCTCCCAGGGTTTCGGCTACACCTTC.

The chain employs TRBV5-1 and TRBJ2-1; 7 nucleotides agree with TRBD2. The CDR3 runs 15 residues. The V segment lost 4 bases and the J segment 4 bases; nucleotides outside the gene matches: 8. CDR1 is SGHRS, CDR2 YFSETQ, per germline. CDR3 coding DNA: TGCGCCAGCAGCCCGTCTGGGGGGGATTACAATGAGCAGTTCTTC. Amino acid sequence: CASSPSGGDYNEQFF.

This clone was detected a few times. The V gene is TRBV14, the J gene TRBJ1-6; 9 nucleotides match TRBD1. From germline, CDR1 is SGHDN and CDR2 FVKESK. The V segment lost 1 base and the J segment 8 bases; nucleotides outside the gene matches: 3. The CDR3 is 15 residues long. CDR3 protein: CASSQVRQGDSPLHF. DNA for the CDR3: TGTGCCAGCAGCCAAGTCCGACAGGGGGATTCACCCCTCCACTTT.

This clone was recorded once. V and J are TRBV6-5 and TRBJ1-6, with unresolved D. V was cut by 2 bases and J by 0 bases, with 5 bases left in between. The germline V gene has CDR1 MNHEY and CDR2 SVGAGI. This CDR3 has 15 amino acids. CDR3 bases: TGTGCCAGCAGTTACGTGAGCTCCTATAATTCACCCCTCCACTTT. The encoded protein is CASSYVSSYNSPLHF.

CDR3 sequence: CASSLLAGGDTGELFF. The CDR3 DNA sequence: TGTGCCAGCAGCCTTTTAGCGGGAGGGGACACCGGGGAGCTGTTTTTT. The chain recombines TRBV11-2 with TRBJ2-2, with 11 bases identical to TRBD2. Germline CDR1 SGHAT, CDR2 FQNNGV. V was clipped by 5 bases and J by 3 bases; unmatched bases: 5. The CDR3 runs to 16 residues.

V gene TRBV6-4 combines with J gene TRBJ2-3; no clear D. The CDR3 runs to 16 residues. With 6 bases removed from V and 2 bases from J, the gap between germline ends came to 18 bases. Germline assignment: CDR1 MRHNA and CDR2 SNTAGT. The CDR3 spells CASSLGGATATDTQYF. CDR3 DNA sequence: TGTGCCAGCAGCCTCGGTGGCGCCACGGCCACAGATACGCAGTATTTT.

The chain employs TRBV9 and TRBJ2-7; 8 bases are shared with TRBD1. Looked up from germline, CDR1 is SGDLS and CDR2 is YYNGEE. Trimming took 7 bases from V and 3 from J; bases not matched to a gene: 0. The CDR3 sequence is 11 residues long. CDR3 DNA: TGTGCCAGCGGACAGGGCTACGAGCAGTACTTC. Its protein product is CASGQGYEQYF.

The V gene is TRBV15, the J gene TRBJ1-5, with D possibly being TRBD1 (5 bases). V shed 0 bases and J shed 0 bases, with 18 bases lying between them. The V gene's germline CDR1 is LNHNV and CDR2 YYDKDF (reference sequence). The CDR3 spans 19 residues. The CDR3 loop is CATSRDAGQGAYSNQPQHF. CDR3 sequence (DNA): TGTGCCACCAGCAGAGATGCGGGGCAGGGAGCTTATAGCAATCAGCCCCAGCATTTT.

This clone has a handful of counts. This chain links TRBV4-1 with TRBJ1-1; D remains ambiguous. Trimming left V 2 bases short and J 1 base short, with 11 bases between. The CDR3 has 15 amino acids. The germline CDR1 and CDR2 sequences are MGHRA and YSYEKL. CDR3 nucleotides: TGCGCCAGCAGCCAAACCGGGAATCAGAACACTGAAGCTTTCTTT. As protein: CASSQTGNQNTEAFF.

This chain links TRBV28 with TRBJ1-3; D gene uncertain. Germline V gene sequence: CDR1 MDHEN, CDR2 SYDVKM. The CDR3 loop spans 14 amino acids. V was clipped by 9 bases and J by 0 bases, with 12 bases between them. CDR3 in amino acids: CASTARFSGNTIYF. The DNA for the CDR3 is TGTGCCAGTACCGCTCGGTTCTCTGGAAACACCATATATTTT.